This TCR beta chain was identified during a study of spatial heterogeneity in lung cancer (dated by TCRdb to the late 2010s). With regard to the full study: Beta-chain transcripts were consistently detected in greater numbers than alpha-chain transcripts, which likely reflects a higher abundance of beta-chain transcripts. TCR alpha and beta repertoires were quantitatively compared across multiple tumor regions, matched nontumor lung and blood in non-small cell lung cancer. The study linked features of the TCR repertoire to counts of nonsynonymous mutations, which were determined by whole-exome sequencing of tumor tissue. At surgery, hundreds of tumor regions, 63 to 70 matched nontumor lung samples and 56 PBMC samples were TCR-sequenced for both alpha and beta chains. In the raw uncorrected reads, each unique combination of TCR and UMI appeared more than ten times on average.

This clonotype was found many times. The antigen it recognizes is unknown. Nothing much larger sits one base from this clone, and base qualities are not available. What the research found in general, with its limitations: Additional single-cell paired TCR alpha and beta sequencing was considered necessary to confirm, at a functional level, the hypothesis that regional TCRs recognize regional mutations. Ubiquitous expanded tumor TCRs showed up in blood more often at tumor resection than at routine follow-up.

Library prep was done by 5' RACE. The instrument given in TCRdb is NextSeq 500. To allow correction of PCR and sequencing errors, the TCR library protocol tagged every TCR cDNA molecule with a unique molecular identifier. Processing in the source paper ran as follows. TCR identification, UMI-based error correction and CDR3 extraction were performed with Decombinator tools. TCRs above a frequency of 2 per 1,000, corresponding to the top 1% of the tumor frequency distribution, were defined as expanded. Each repertoire was subsampled 100 times to 5,000 TCRs, after which Renyi diversity was computed with the R vegan package. To build CDR3 similarity networks, amino acid triplet string-kernel similarity was used, and CDR3s were connected when their pairwise similarity was above 0.82. TCRdb trimmed public reads at Q25 via fastp, called clones via MiXCR and kept in-frame beta chains. Entries that share a CDR3 protein sequence are merged under the most common genes and DNA. The V and J calls here are based on TCRdb, not the publication. For this sample there are 50,000 to 65,000 distinct CDR3 sequences; about 8% appear just once. About 15% of the sample belongs to the ten largest clones.

Counted from cysteine to phenylalanine, this CDR3 has 17 amino acids. This entry keeps only the CDR3 DNA: 51 bases, framed from base 1. Trimmed from V: 5 bases; trimmed from J: 2 bases; junction bases lacking a gene match: 12. CDR1 SGHVS and CDR2 FQNEAQ are derived from the germline V gene. Interpreted using the paper, the time point label stands for: sample taken at primary tumor resection. Without any cell sorting, TCR sequencing was performed on whole RNA extracted either from tumor and nontumor lung tissue or from cryopreserved PBMC samples. Donors were approximately 72 patients with early-stage, untreated non-small cell lung cancer from the lung TRACERx cohort. Only patients for whom sufficient RNA was available from at least two tumor regions were selected for TCR sequencing.

The sample in question was PBMCs, obtained at surgery. The TCR originated in a female donor with early-stage non-small cell lung cancer. Recombination linked TRBV7-8 to TRBJ2-7, with 10 bases in between that match TRBD2. The CDR3 region has the sequence CASSRGSGRVSTYEQYF. The nucleotide sequence is given as TGTGCCAGCAGCCGCGGCAGCGGGAGGGTTTCGACCTACGAGCAGTACTTC.